Below, 16 T cell receptor beta chains from the same sample are listed, as sequenced in a study of control samples from healthy donors and cancer patients. Generated by immunoSEQ multiplex PCR, the TCRdb table keeps only in-frame clones and is missing some. In the table there are over 15,000 clones, about 89% of which are singletons. The sample taken for sequencing was PBMCs. The receptors were gathered from a man aged 55 to 70 with head and neck cancer.

The genes are TRBV27 and TRBJ1-1, with D uncertain. This CDR3 region has 14 residues. The V gene lost 10 bases and the J gene lost 6 bases, with 21 bases spanning the gap. The germline gives CDR1 MNHEY, CDR2 SMNVEV (reference sequence). CDR3 residues: CATLPLAGGAEAFF. DNA for the CDR3: TGTGCCACCCTTCCGTTGGCGGGTGGCGCTGAAGCTTTCTTT.

CDR3 residues: CASSASRTGELFF. The DNA for the CDR3 is TGTGCCAGCAGTGCTAGCAGAACCGGGGAGCTGTTTTTT. The chain uses TRBV2 and TRBJ2-2, with D perhaps matching TRBD2 (5 bases). This CDR3 has 13 amino acids. V lost 4 bases and J lost 5, with 8 bases in between. Germline assignment: CDR1 SNHLY and CDR2 FYNNEI. The full variable domain, in which reference TRBV2 and TRBJ2-2 provide the parts outside the CDR3, is EPEVTQTPSHQVTQMGQEVILRCVPISNHLYFYWYRQILGQKVEFLVSFYNNEISEKSEIFDDQFSVERPDGSNFTLKIRSTKLEDSAMYFCASSASRTGELFFGEGSRLTVL.

The chain joins TRBV24-1 to TRBJ2-1, with D perhaps being TRBD1 or TRBD2 (5 bases each). The CDR3 has 15 residues. The ends were cut back, 3 bases at V and 6 bases at J, with 14 bases in the middle. Germline assignment: CDR1 KGHDR and CDR2 SFDVKD. The CDR3: CATSDSRTRGNEQFF. The CDR3 region has the DNA TGTGCCACCAGTGATAGCAGGACGAGGGGCAATGAGCAGTTCTTC.

The chain uses TRBV5-1 and TRBJ2-6; D is perhaps TRBD1 (5 bases). There are 15 residues in the CDR3. V was pared by 3 bases and J by 4 bases, with 11 bases between. Germline V lookup: CDR1 SGHRS, CDR2 YFSETQ. The CDR3 protein is CASSYRTVGANVLTF. DNA of the CDR3: TGCGCCAGCAGCTACAGGACGGTGGGGGCCAACGTCCTGACTTTC.

Only a few counts were recorded for this clone. The J gene is TRBJ2-1, the V gene TRBV6-4, with a tentative D call TRBD2 (5 bases). Germline CDR1 reads MRHNA; CDR2 reads SNTAGT. Between the trimmed V and J ends, which lost 2 bases and 7 bases, there was a span of 12 bases. This CDR3 has 14 residues. The CDR3 protein is CASSDGIEGNEQFF. The CDR3 nucleotides read TGTGCCAGCAGTGACGGAATAGAGGGAAATGAGCAGTTCTTC.

V is TRBV6-2 or TRBV6-3 and J is TRBJ2-1, with TRBD2 as a possible D gene (6 bases). Germline V gives CDR1 MNHEY, CDR2 SVGEGT. The CDR3 has 13 residues. Trimming left V 4 bases short and J 6 bases short, with 10 bases between. Here the CDR3 reads CASSWDFPNEQFF. DNA of the CDR3: TGTGCCAGCAGTTGGGACTTCCCCAATGAGCAGTTCTTC.

This chain joins TRBV9 and TRBJ1-4; weak D call: TRBD1 (6 bases). V was shortened by 4 bases and J by 4 bases, with 14 bases between the two germline ends. CDR1 SGDLS and CDR2 YYNGEE come from the germline V gene. The CDR3 extends over 15 amino acids. CDR3 DNA: TGTGCCAGCAGCCCCGCCGGACAGATTAATGAAAAACTGTTTTTT. Encoded protein: CASSPAGQINEKLFF.

The chain carries TRBV3-1 (or the pseudogene TRBV3-2) and TRBJ1-5; 8 nucleotides line up with TRBD1. The germline CDR1 and CDR2 sequences are LGHDT and YNNKEL (reference sequence). The ends lost 3 bases at V and 4 bases at J; junction bases unmatched: 2. The CDR3 extends over 14 amino acids. The CDR3: CASSQGTGNQPQHF. The CDR3 DNA is TGTGCCAGCAGCCAGGGGACAGGAAATCAGCCCCAGCATTTT.

V and J are TRBV29-1 and TRBJ1-1; 9 bases align to TRBD1. V lost 4 bases and J lost 6; bases outside the gene matches: 9. This CDR3 contains 14 residues. Germline assignment: CDR1 SQVTM and CDR2 ANQGSEA. The CDR3 loop reads CSVGSGQGFAEAFF. CDR3 coding DNA: TGCAGCGTTGGGTCAGGACAGGGGTTCGCTGAAGCTTTCTTT.

The chain is built from TRBV7-2 and TRBJ2-7; D is possibly TRBD1 (6 bases). The CDR3 loop spans 13 amino acids. Between the trimmed V and J ends, which lost 3 bases and 10 bases, there was a span of 16 bases. CDR1 and CDR2 from the germline V gene are SGHTA and FQGNSA. The CDR3 DNA follows: TGTGCCAGCAGCTTCTATTTCGGGGACAAACAGTACTTC. Translating gives CASSFYFGDKQYF.

Written as DNA, the CDR3 is TGCAGCGTTGCCCGGGCGCCTAATCAGCCCCAGCATTTT. It encodes CSVARAPNQPQHF. The chain employs TRBV29-1 and TRBJ1-5; D is undetermined. This CDR3 has 13 residues. Germline CDR1 reads SQVTM; CDR2 reads ANQGSEA. Between the trimmed V and J ends, which lost 4 bases and 4 bases, there was a span of 11 bases.

This clone was counted only a few times. This chain connects TRBV19 to TRBJ2-7, with D possibly matching TRBD1 (5 bases). This CDR3 comprises 12 residues. V dropped 7 bases and J dropped 1 base, with 8 bases sitting between them. CDR1 LNHDA and CDR2 SQIVND come from the germline V gene (reference sequence). CDR3 sequence: CASMDTSYEQYF. The CDR3 region has the DNA TGTGCCAGTATGGACACATCCTACGAGCAGTACTTC.

This clone was detected once. Other DNA sequences from this sample encode an identical CDR3 as well. The chain recombines TRBV5-1 with TRBJ1-1; perhaps TRBD1 as D (5 bases). Germline V CDR1 and CDR2: SGHRS, YFSETQ. The CDR3 spans 12 residues. V lost 2 bases and J 4 bases, leaving 6 bases between the germline ends. The CDR3 is CASSFQGTEAFF. CDR3 DNA sequence: TGCGCCAGCAGCTTTCAGGGCACTGAAGCTTTCTTT.

The chain couples TRBV5-6 to TRBJ1-2; 11 bases fit TRBD1. The CDR3 is made up of 14 amino acids. V trimming: 5 bases; J trimming: 4 bases; junction bases outside the gene matches: 4. Germline loops: CDR1 SGHDT, CDR2 YYEEEE. In nucleotides, the CDR3 is TGTGCCAGCAGAAGGACAGGGGGCTTCTATGGCTACACCTTC. Translated: CASRRTGGFYGYTF.

The chain joins TRBV6-6 to TRBJ2-2, with D perhaps TRBD1 or TRBD2 (5 bases each). V shed 11 bases and J shed 2 bases, with 9 bases lying between them. From germline, CDR1 is MNHNY and CDR2 SVGAGI (reference sequence). The CDR3 consists of 12 residues. Here the CDR3 DNA reads TGTGCCGGGGGTCTTAACACCGGGGAGCTGTTTTTT. Its translation is CAGGLNTGELFF.

The rearrangement uses TRBV9 and TRBJ2-2, with 11 positions matching TRBD2. CDR3 length: 15 amino acids. Germline V gene sequence: CDR1 SGDLS, CDR2 YYNGEE. The V segment lost 4 bases and the J segment 4 bases; nucleotides outside the gene matches: 3. The CDR3 spells CASSISGGATGELFF. CDR3 DNA: TGTGCCAGCAGCATTAGCGGGGGGGCCACCGGGGAGCTGTTTTTT. Full variable domain (remainder filled in from reference TRBV9 and TRBJ2-2): DSGVTQTPKHLITATGQRVTLRCSPRSGDLSVYWYQQSLDQGLQFLIQYYNGEERAKGNILERFSAQQFPDLHSELNLSSLELGDSALYFCASSISGGATGELFFGEGSRLTVL.